This T cell receptor (beta chain) was identified in a study of T cells in women clearing cervical HPV infection. Across the whole study: Blood came at first lesion visit for cases, post-clearance for controls. Only a few women had HLA typing results available.

This CDR3 is built from 14 residues. V was pared by 3 bases and J by 6 bases, with 2 bases of the junction left unmatched. CDR1 and CDR2 (germline): SGHTA, FQGTGA. A word on this clone: The antigen is undetermined. The read terminates 3 residues ahead of where the CDR3 ends, so the germline J gene completes it.

The method was immunoSEQ multiplex PCR; TCRdb's version includes in-frame clones alone and lacks a portion of them. Here the sample table reports under 50,000 clones. Study findings and constraints: Associations may precede or follow infection; HPV-specific or memory T cells were not isolated. CIN3+ cases had significantly higher TCR repertoire richness than controls, but evenness did not differ.

The V gene is TRBV7-3, the J gene TRBJ2-7; 13 positions match TRBD2. The sequence was collected from a woman aged 18-70 years with a cervical HPV16 infection that either progressed to CIN3+ or cleared (not recorded which). The source material was blood buffy coat. CDR3 residues: CASSLGTSGAEQYF. The covered CDR3 bases are TGTGCCAGCAGCTTGGGGACTAGCGGGGCCGAG. The full variable domain, in which reference TRBV7-3 and TRBJ2-7 provide the parts outside the CDR3, is GAGVSQTPSNKVTEKGKYVELRCDPISGHTALYWYRQSLGQGPEFLIYFQGTGAADDSGLPNDRFFAVRPEGSVSTLKIQRTERGDSAVYLCASSLGTSGAEQYFGPGTRLTVT.